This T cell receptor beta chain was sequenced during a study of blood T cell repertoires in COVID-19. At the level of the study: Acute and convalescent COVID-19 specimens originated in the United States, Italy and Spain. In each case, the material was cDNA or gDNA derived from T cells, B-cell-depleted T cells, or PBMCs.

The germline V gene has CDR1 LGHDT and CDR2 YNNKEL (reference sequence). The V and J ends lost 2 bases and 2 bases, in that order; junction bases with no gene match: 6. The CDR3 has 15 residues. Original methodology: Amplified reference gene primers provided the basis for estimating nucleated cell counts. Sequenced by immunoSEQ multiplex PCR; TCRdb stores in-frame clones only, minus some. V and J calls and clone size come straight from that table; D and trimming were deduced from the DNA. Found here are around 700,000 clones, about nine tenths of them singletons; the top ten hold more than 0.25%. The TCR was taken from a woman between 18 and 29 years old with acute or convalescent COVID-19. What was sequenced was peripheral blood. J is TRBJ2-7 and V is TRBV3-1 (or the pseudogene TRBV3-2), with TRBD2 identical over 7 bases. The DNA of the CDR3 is TGTGCCAGCAGCCAATCCGGGGGGTGGGCCTACGAGCAGTACTTC. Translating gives CASSQSGGWAYEQYF.